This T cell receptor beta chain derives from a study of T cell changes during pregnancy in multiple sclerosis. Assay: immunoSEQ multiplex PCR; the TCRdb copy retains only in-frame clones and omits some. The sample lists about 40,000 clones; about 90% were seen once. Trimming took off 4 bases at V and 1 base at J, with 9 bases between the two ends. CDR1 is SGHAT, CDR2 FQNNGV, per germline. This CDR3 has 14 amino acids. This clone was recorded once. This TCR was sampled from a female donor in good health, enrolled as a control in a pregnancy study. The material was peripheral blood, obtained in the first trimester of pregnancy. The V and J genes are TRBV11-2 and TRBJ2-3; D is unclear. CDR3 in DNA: TGTGCCAGCAGCTCCCCTCGGGGCACAGATACGCAGTATTTT. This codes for CASSSPRGTDTQYF.